A selection of T cell receptor beta chains follows, all from one sample in a study of T cells in Graves' hyperthyroidism and ophthalmopathy. TCRdb re-called the multiplex PCR reads through MiXCR, storing one row per CDR3 protein. The sample lists nearly 600,000 distinct CDR3 sequences, 11% to 15% occurring once. Sequenced sample: blood. These receptors came from a woman younger than 35 with Graves' ophthalmopathy. Both conserved end residues are part of each CDR3. A D gene is named only where the DNA matches it firmly. The size entry is marked missing in some rows and otherwise reads once, few, many or a size class.

length,V,J,size,D,CDR3,DNA
16,TRBV4-1,TRBJ2-1,few,TRBD1,CASSQGFPGQASEQFF,TGCGCCAGCAGCCAAGGATTTCCGGGACAGGCTAGTGAGCAGTTCTTC
12,TRBV4-1,TRBJ2-1,few,.,CASSQVWREQFF,TGCGCCAGCAGCCAAGTGTGGCGAGAGCAGTTCTTC
12,TRBV10-3,TRBJ1-5,.,.,CAISRGEQPQHF,TGTGCCATCAGCCGGGGGGAACAGCCCCAGCATTTT
15,TRBV7-3,TRBJ2-7,many,.,CASSLTNGPFYEQYF,TGTGCCAGCAGCTTAACGAATGGGCCTTTCTACGAGCAGTACTTC
14,TRBV19,TRBJ1-6,.,TRBD1,CASCGQGWNSPLHF,TGTGCCAGTTGCGGACAGGGTTGGAATTCACCCCTCCACTTT
14,TRBV20-1,TRBJ1-4,few,TRBD1,CSAPDRARDEKLFF,TGCAGTGCCCCTGACAGGGCTAGGGATGAAAAACTGTTTTTT
16,TRBV27,TRBJ1-3,many,.,CASSPRQAYSGNTIYF,TGTGCCAGCAGTCCCAGACAGGCCTACTCTGGAAACACCATATATTTT
16,TRBV19,TRBJ1-1,few,.,CASSSSRGTLNTEAFF,TGTGCCAGTAGTTCTAGCCGGGGCACCCTGAACACTGAAGCTTTCTTT
15,TRBV19,TRBJ1-1,.,.,CASSPEAGQYTEAFF,TGTGCCAGTAGTCCTGAAGCGGGGCAATACACTGAAGCTTTCTTT
16,TRBV9,TRBJ2-7,.,.,CASSVGSGPREYEQYF,TGTGCCAGCAGCGTAGGCTCAGGGCCCAGGGAATACGAGCAGTACTTC
16,TRBV6-6,TRBJ2-1,many,.,CASSYLNPGSYNEQFF,TGTGCCAGCAGTTACTTAAACCCCGGCTCCTACAATGAGCAGTTCTTC
15,TRBV4-1,TRBJ2-7,few,.,CASSQTRGGSYEQYF,TGCGCCAGCAGCCAAACGAGGGGGGGCTCCTACGAGCAGTACTTC
14,TRBV10-3,TRBJ1-2,many,.,CAISVGREDYGYTF,TGTGCCATCAGTGTAGGCAGGGAGGACTATGGCTACACCTTC
16,TRBV7-9,TRBJ2-2,few,.,CANRPSGARDTGELFF,TGTGCCAACCGACCCTCTGGGGCCCGAGACACCGGGGAGCTGTTTTTT
14,TRBV20-1,TRBJ1-3,many,.,CSARDRSLGNTIYF,TGCAGTGCTAGAGACAGGAGCTTAGGAAACACCATATATTTT
13,TRBV7-9,TRBJ2-7,many,TRBD1,CASSFGQGYEQYF,TGTGCCAGCAGTTTCGGACAGGGCTACGAGCAGTACTTC
15,TRBV18,TRBJ2-5,few,.,CASSPRGARQETQYF,TGTGCCAGCTCACCAAGGGGGGCCCGCCAAGAGACCCAGTACTTC
13,TRBV7-9,TRBJ2-1,many,TRBD1,CAEQGARYNEQFF,TGTGCCGAACAGGGGGCTCGCTACAATGAGCAGTTCTTC
18,TRBV5-6,TRBJ2-1,.,TRBD2,CASSLREFGRERGNEQFF,TGTGCCAGCAGCTTAAGGGAGTTCGGGCGGGAGAGGGGCAATGAGCAGTTCTTC
16,TRBV5-1,TRBJ2-2,many,TRBD1,CASSRGQGAGTGELFF,TGCGCCAGCAGCCGGGGACAGGGGGCAGGAACCGGGGAGCTGTTTTTT
14,TRBV5-4,TRBJ2-7,few,TRBD1,CASTFDRGPYEQYF,TGTGCCAGCACCTTTGACAGGGGGCCCTACGAGCAGTACTTC
16,TRBV20-1,TRBJ2-5,many,TRBD1,CSARKRTGYYGETQYF,TGCAGTGCTAGGAAGCGGACAGGGTATTATGGGGAGACCCAGTACTTC
17,TRBV12-3/TRBV12-4,TRBJ2-5,many,TRBD1,CASSLGGTGGFEETQYF,TGTGCCAGCAGTTTAGGGGGGACAGGGGGATTTGAAGAGACCCAGTACTTC
12,TRBV9,TRBJ2-5,many,.,CASSVFGETQYF,TGTGCCAGCAGCGTTTTCGGAGAGACCCAGTACTTC
13,TRBV20-1,TRBJ1-5,.,.,CSASRGSNQPQHF,TGCAGTGCTAGTAGGGGTAGCAATCAGCCCCAGCATTTT
11,TRBV29-1,TRBJ1-1,many,.,CSTQAVGEAFF,TGCAGCACCCAGGCAGTGGGGGAAGCTTTCTTT
16,TRBV20-1,TRBJ2-1,many,TRBD2,CSASYSTSGRGNEQFF,TGCAGTGCTAGTTATTCGACTAGCGGGAGAGGGAATGAGCAGTTCTTC
13,TRBV6-9,TRBJ2-7,few,.,CASSYDFHSEQYF,TGTGCCAGCAGTTACGACTTTCATTCCGAGCAGTACTTC
13,TRBV20-1,TRBJ2-5,many,.,CSARLGFQETQYF,TGCAGTGCTAGACTGGGTTTCCAAGAGACCCAGTACTTC
16,TRBV7-3,TRBJ2-2,.,.,CASSLGGTLNTGELFF,TGTGCCAGCAGCTTAGGGGGCACCTTGAACACCGGGGAGCTGTTTTTT
15,TRBV18,TRBJ2-2,once,TRBD1,CASSPRGQFTGELFF,TGTGCCAGCTCACCTAGGGGACAGTTCACCGGGGAGCTGTTTTTT
20,TRBV7-6,TRBJ2-3,few,.,CASSLGPTSLLTGTTDTQYF,TGTGCCAGCAGCTTGGGGCCCACCAGTCTGTTAACAGGAACCACAGATACGCAGTATTTT
15,TRBV4-2,TRBJ2-7,.,.,CASSQDVGVSYEQYF,TGTGCCAGCAGCCAAGATGTTGGTGTCTCCTACGAGCAGTACTTC
18,TRBV6-2/TRBV6-3,TRBJ2-5,many,TRBD2,CASSYRSSGSSSLGTQYF,TGTGCCAGCAGTTACCGGTCTAGCGGGAGTTCCTCATTGGGGACCCAGTACTTC
12,TRBV28,TRBJ2-7,many,.,CASSFRGNEQYF,TGTGCCAGCAGTTTTCGGGGGAACGAGCAGTACTTC
16,TRBV7-2,TRBJ1-3,many,TRBD1,CASSAGQGASGNTIYF,TGTGCCAGCAGCGCCGGACAGGGGGCATCTGGAAACACCATATATTTT
13,TRBV7-3,TRBJ1-1,many,.,CASSTGTGIGAFF,TGTGCCAGCAGCACAGGGACGGGGATTGGAGCTTTCTTT
13,TRBV5-8,TRBJ2-7,.,.,CASSLPERYEQYF,TGTGCCAGCAGCTTGCCAGAGCGCTACGAGCAGTACTTC
14,TRBV7-3,TRBJ1-3,.,.,CASRQVRSGNTIYF,TGTGCCAGCAGACAGGTCCGCTCTGGAAACACCATATATTTT
13,TRBV7-3,TRBJ2-1,many,.,CASSLTSDNEQFF,TGTGCCAGCAGCTTAACCTCGGACAATGAGCAGTTCTTC
13,TRBV20-1,TRBJ1-5,.,TRBD1,CSLTGGINQPQHF,TGCAGCCTCACAGGGGGTATCAATCAGCCCCAGCATTTT
15,TRBV28,TRBJ2-7,many,TRBD1,CASTAPGTGPYEQYF,TGTGCCAGCACCGCCCCGGGGACAGGGCCCTACGAGCAGTACTTC
14,TRBV20-1,TRBJ2-2,.,.,CSARDPLGLVELFF,TGCAGTGCTAGAGATCCCCTAGGCCTAGTCGAGCTGTTTTTT
15,TRBV2,TRBJ2-1,many,TRBD2,CASSRLAGGGNEQFF,TGTGCCAGCAGCCGACTAGCGGGAGGAGGCAATGAGCAGTTCTTC
15,TRBV2,TRBJ2-1,many,TRBD2,CASSLAGVVYNEQFF,TGTGCCAGCAGTTTAGCGGGAGTGGTCTACAATGAGCAGTTCTTC
14,TRBV19,TRBJ1-5,few,TRBD1,CASSSAGGRQPQHF,TGTGCCAGTAGTTCCGCAGGGGGCCGTCAGCCCCAGCATTTT
15,TRBV2,TRBJ2-1,many,TRBD2,CASSERLAGLYEQFF,TGTGCCAGCAGTGAACGGCTAGCGGGATTATATGAGCAGTTCTTC
14,TRBV12-3/TRBV12-4,TRBJ2-5,many,TRBD1,CATRQGITQETQYF,TGTGCCACCAGACAGGGGATCACCCAAGAGACCCAGTACTTC
15,TRBV28,TRBJ2-2,.,TRBD1,CASSPQDRMTGELFF,TGTGCCAGCAGCCCCCAGGACAGGATGACCGGGGAGCTGTTTTTT
14,TRBV28,TRBJ1-2,many,TRBD1,CASSPLRGHHGYTF,TGTGCCAGCAGCCCCTTGAGGGGGCACCACGGCTACACCTTC
17,TRBV5-6,TRBJ2-4,many,TRBD2,CASSLPRGSGSINIQYF,TGTGCCAGCAGCTTGCCCCGGGGTAGCGGGAGTATAAACATTCAGTACTTC
18,TRBV20-1,TRBJ2-1,few,TRBD2,CSAIGRGSGIDPYNEQFF,TGCAGTGCCATAGGTCGGGGTAGCGGGATCGACCCGTACAATGAGCAGTTCTTC
13,TRBV6-1,TRBJ1-1,.,.,CASSLGVLTEAFF,TGTGCCAGCAGTTTAGGGGTCCTCACTGAAGCTTTCTTT